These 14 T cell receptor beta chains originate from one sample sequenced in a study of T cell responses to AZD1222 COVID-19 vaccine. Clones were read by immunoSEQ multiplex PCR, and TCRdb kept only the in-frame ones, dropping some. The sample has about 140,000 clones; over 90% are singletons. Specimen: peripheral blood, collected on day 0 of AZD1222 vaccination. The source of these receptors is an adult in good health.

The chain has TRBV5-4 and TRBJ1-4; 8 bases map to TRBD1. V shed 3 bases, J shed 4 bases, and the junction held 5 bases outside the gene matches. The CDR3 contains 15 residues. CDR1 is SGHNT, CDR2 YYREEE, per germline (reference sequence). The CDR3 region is CASSSAGGINEKLFF. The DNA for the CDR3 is TGTGCCAGCAGCTCCGCAGGGGGCATTAATGAAAAACTGTTTTTT.

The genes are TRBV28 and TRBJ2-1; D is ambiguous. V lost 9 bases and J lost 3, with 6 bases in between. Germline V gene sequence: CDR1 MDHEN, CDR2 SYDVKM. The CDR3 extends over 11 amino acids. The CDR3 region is CASGIYNEQFF. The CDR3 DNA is TGTGCCAGTGGAATCTACAATGAGCAGTTCTTC.

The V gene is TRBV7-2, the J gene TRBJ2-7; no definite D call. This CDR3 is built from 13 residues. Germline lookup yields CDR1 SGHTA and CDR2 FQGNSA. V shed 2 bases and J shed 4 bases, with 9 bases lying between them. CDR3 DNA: TGTGCCAGCAGCTTAAGTACCAGTTACGAGCAGTACTTC. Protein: CASSLSTSYEQYF.

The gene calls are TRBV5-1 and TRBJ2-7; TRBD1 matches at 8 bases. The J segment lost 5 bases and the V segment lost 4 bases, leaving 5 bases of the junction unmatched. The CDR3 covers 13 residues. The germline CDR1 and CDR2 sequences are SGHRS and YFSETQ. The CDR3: CASSLLQGDEQYF. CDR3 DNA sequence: TGCGCCAGCAGCCTCCTACAGGGGGACGAGCAGTACTTC.

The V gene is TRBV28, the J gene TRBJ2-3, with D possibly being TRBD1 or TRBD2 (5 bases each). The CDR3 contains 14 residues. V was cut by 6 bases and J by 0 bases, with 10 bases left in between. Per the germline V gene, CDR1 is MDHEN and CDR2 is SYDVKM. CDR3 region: CASSTGGSTDTQYF. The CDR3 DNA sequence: TGTGCCAGCAGCACAGGAGGTAGCACAGATACGCAGTATTTT.

The CDR3 nucleotides are TGCGCCAGCAGCTCGAGCGGACAGGGTAAAACTGAAGCTTTCTTT. Its translation is CASSSSGQGKTEAFF. This sequence joins TRBV5-1 and TRBJ1-1; TRBD1 agrees at 8 bases. V lost 3 bases and J lost 5; bases outside the gene matches: 9. Germline V lookup: CDR1 SGHRS, CDR2 YFSETQ. The CDR3 has 15 residues.

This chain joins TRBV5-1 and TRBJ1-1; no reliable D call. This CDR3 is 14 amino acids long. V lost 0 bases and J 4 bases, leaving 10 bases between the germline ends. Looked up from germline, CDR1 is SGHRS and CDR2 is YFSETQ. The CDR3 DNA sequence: TGCGCCAGCAGCTTGGACGCCATAGGCACTGAAGCTTTCTTT. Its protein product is CASSLDAIGTEAFF.

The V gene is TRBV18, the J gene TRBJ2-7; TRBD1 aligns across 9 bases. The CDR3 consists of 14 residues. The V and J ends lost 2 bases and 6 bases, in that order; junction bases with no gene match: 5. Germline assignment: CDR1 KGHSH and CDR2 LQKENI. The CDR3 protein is CASSPDVTGGEQYF. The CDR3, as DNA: TGTGCCAGCTCACCAGATGTGACAGGGGGCGAGCAGTACTTC.

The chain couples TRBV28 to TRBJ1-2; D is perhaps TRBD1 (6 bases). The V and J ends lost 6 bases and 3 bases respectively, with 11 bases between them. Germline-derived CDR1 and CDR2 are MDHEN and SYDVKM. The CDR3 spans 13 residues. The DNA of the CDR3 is TGTGCCAGCAGGGAAGGGGGGGACTATGGCTACACCTTC. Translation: CASREGGDYGYTF.

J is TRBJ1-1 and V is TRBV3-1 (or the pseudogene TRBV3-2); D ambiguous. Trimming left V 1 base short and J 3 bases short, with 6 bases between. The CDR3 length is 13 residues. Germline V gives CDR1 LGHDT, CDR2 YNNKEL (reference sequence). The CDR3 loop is CASSQGGDTEAFF. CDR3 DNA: TGTGCCAGCAGCCAAGGGGGTGACACTGAAGCTTTCTTT.

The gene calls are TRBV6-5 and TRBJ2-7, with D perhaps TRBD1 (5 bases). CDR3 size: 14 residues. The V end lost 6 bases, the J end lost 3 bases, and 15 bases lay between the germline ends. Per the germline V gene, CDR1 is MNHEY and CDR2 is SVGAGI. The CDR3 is CASRVGAELYEQYF. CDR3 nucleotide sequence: TGTGCCAGCAGGGTAGGGGCGGAGCTCTACGAGCAGTACTTC.

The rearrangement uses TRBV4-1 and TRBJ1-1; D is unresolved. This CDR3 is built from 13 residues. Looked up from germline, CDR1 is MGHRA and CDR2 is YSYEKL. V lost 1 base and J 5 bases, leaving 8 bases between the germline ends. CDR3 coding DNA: TGCGCCAGCAGCCAAGGGCCGGATACTGAAGCTTTCTTT. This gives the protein CASSQGPDTEAFF.

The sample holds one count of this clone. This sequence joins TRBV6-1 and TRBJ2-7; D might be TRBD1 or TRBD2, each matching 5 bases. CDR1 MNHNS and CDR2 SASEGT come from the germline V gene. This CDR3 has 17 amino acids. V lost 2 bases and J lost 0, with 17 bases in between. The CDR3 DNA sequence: TGTGCCAGCAGTGAACTTGTGGGGCCAGGGAGCTCCTACGAGCAGTACTTC. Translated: CASSELVGPGSSYEQYF.

Here the CDR3 reads CASSEAVTVVAYEQYF. The CDR3 DNA sequence: TGTGCCAGCAGTGAAGCTGTCACGGTCGTGGCCTACGAGCAGTACTTC. This chain connects TRBV6-1 to TRBJ2-7; D ambiguous. Germline V gene lookup returns CDR1 MNHNS and CDR2 SASEGT. The length of the CDR3 is 16 residues. The V gene lost 0 bases and the J gene lost 2 bases, with 14 bases spanning the gap.